Detailed here is one T cell receptor beta chain. This CDR3 is built from 15 residues. Trimming shortened V by 0 bases and J by 5 bases, and 13 bases separated the two germline ends. Looked up from germline, CDR1 is MNHEY and CDR2 is SMNVEV (reference sequence). TCRdb reprocessed the RT-PCR reads with MiXCR, giving one entry per CDR3 protein. Here the sample spans around 700,000 distinct CDR3 sequences, 14% being singletons. The source of this sequence is a female donor in good health, serving as a healthy control. Specimen: memory CD4+ T cells from blood. The V and J genes are TRBV27 and TRBJ2-5; either TRBD1 or TRBD2 may supply D (5 bases each). This chain's CDR3 is CASSLSWGFTETQYF. The CDR3 DNA reads as TGTGCCAGCAGTTTATCGTGGGGGTTCACGGAGACCCAGTACTTC.